The present T cell receptor (beta chain) was sequenced within a study of CD8+ T cells in alopecia areata. Study-level results: Sequencing of scalp tissue also captures the resident alphabeta T cells of normal skin. In lesional scalp, particularly from alopecia totalis/universalis, clonality was higher than in normal scalp.

Sampling of alopecia areata patients yielded lesional scalp punch biopsies as well as peripheral blood. Both CD4+ and CD8+ T cells were separated by sorting PBMCs. Concerning this clone: Its antigen is as yet unknown.

V lost 4 bases to trimming and J lost 1 base; unmatched junction nucleotides: 10. Germline values: CDR1 SQVTM, CDR2 ANQGSEA. The CDR3 is 16 amino acids. The authors extracted RNA and reverse transcribed it into cDNA as the sequencing template. TCRdb's copy holds only in-frame clones and misses some; the assay was immunoSEQ multiplex PCR. Of about 120,000 clones in the sample, less than 45% were seen once. This TCR derives from a human donor with alopecia areata. Material: CD4+ T cells sorted from blood. This chain joins TRBV29-1 and TRBJ1-1; 9 bases map to TRBD1. The CDR3 DNA follows: TGCAGCGTTGCACGGTGGGACAGGGAGAAGAACACTGAAGCTTTCTTT. Translation: CSVARWDREKNTEAFF.